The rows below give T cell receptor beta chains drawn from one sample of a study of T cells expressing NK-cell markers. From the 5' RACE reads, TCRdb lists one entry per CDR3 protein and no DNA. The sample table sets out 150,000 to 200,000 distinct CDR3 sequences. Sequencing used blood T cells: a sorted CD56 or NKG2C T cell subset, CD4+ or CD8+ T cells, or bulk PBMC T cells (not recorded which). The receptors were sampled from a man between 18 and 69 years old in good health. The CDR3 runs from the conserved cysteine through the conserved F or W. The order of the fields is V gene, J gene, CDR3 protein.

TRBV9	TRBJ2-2	CASSRMNTGELFF
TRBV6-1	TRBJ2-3	CASSEWGTGTDTQYF
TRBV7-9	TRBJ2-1	CASSPTIRGYNEQFF
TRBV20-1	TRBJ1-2	CSARLDRAYTF
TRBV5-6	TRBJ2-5	CASSLSSGRGVYQETQYF
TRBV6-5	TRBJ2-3	CASSYRGGGPEDTQYF
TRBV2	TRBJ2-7	CASRTGPNYEQYF
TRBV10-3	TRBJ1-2	CAISESARSYGYTF
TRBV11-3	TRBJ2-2	CASSPRYSGGNTGELFF
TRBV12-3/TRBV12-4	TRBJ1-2	CASSYSYGYTF
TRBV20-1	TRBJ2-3	CSADRDSSDTQYF
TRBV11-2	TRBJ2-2	CALYGGAGELFF
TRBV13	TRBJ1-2	CASSLSWGGYTF
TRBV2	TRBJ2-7	CASIPGLAGYEQYF
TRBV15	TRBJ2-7	CATSRVRGWSYEQYF
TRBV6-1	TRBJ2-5	CASSGRDPRPTQYF
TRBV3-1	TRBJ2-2	CASSQVEAGGPTGELFF
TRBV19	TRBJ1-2	CASSMGGAYGYTF
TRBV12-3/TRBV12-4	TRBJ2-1	CASSLQDRGFNEQFF
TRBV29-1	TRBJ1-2	CSVVGQGWYGYTF